The 5 T cell receptor beta chains presented below share a single source sample, sequenced in a study of cytomegalovirus exposure and HLA in healthy donors. PCR used 60 Vbeta primers and 13 Jbeta primers. Some clones are missing from TCRdb's copy, which holds only in-frame ones; the method was immunoSEQ multiplex PCR. Among roughly 68,000 clones, over 50% were seen once, and the ten largest hold roughly 20%. Specimen: PBMCs. Receptors originate from a man aged 35 to 55 in good health and CMV-seropositive.

This clone was detected a few times. CDR3 DNA: TGTGCCAGCAGTTTATCGCCTAGCGGGGGTCTTACAGATACGCAGTATTTT. Protein sequence: CASSLSPSGGLTDTQYF. The genes are TRBV27 and TRBJ2-3, with 10 bases identical to TRBD2. Germline lookup yields CDR1 MNHEY and CDR2 SMNVEV (reference sequence). The CDR3 consists of 17 residues. Germline trimming cut 0 bases from V and 3 bases from J; bases unmatched to any gene: 6.

The V call is TRBV30, the J call TRBJ1-2; 8 bases line up with TRBD1. Trimming at V came to 1 base and at J to 10 bases, leaving 11 bases not matched to a gene. Germline CDR1 is GTSNPN and CDR2 is SVGIG (reference sequence). The CDR3 has 14 residues. The CDR3: CAWSASRTGWLYTF. The DNA for the CDR3 is TGTGCCTGGAGTGCATCTCGGACAGGGTGGCTCTACACCTTC. Variable domain in full (rest from reference TRBV30 and TRBJ1-2): SQTIHQWPATLVQPVGSPLSLECTVEGTSNPNLYWYRQAAGRGLQLLFYSVGIGQISSEVPQNLSASRPQDRQFILSSKKLLLSDSGFYLCAWSASRTGWLYTFGSGTRLTVV.

V is TRBV7-9 and J is TRBJ1-2; 7 bases agree with TRBD1. This CDR3 comprises 12 residues. The V segment lost 4 bases and the J segment 7 bases; nucleotides outside the gene matches: 3. Germline V gives CDR1 SEHNR, CDR2 FQNEAQ (reference sequence). In DNA, the CDR3 is TGTGCCAGCAGCTCCGGACAGGCTGGCTACACCTTC. Protein product: CASSSGQAGYTF.

Turning to this clone: The same CDR3 arises from other DNA sequences in this sample as well. V and J are TRBV7-8 and TRBJ2-7; the match to TRBD1 covers 11 bases. The CDR3 is 16 residues long. Germline CDR1 and CDR2: SGHVS and FQNEAQ. J was trimmed by 4 bases and V by 2 bases; bases with no gene match: 7. CDR3 sequence (DNA): TGTGCCAGCAGCTTACTTGGACAGGGGGCGCCGTACGAGCAGTACTTC. Translated, it gives CASSLLGQGAPYEQYF.

The genes are TRBV2 and TRBJ2-7, with TRBD2 identical over 8 bases. The CDR3 is 13 residues long. The V gene's germline CDR1 is SNHLY and CDR2 FYNNEI. V was clipped by 10 bases and J by 3 bases; unmatched bases: 8. The CDR3, as DNA: TGTGCCATTGCGGCAGCGGGGGTCTACGAGCAGTACTTC. This sequence encodes CAIAAAGVYEQYF.